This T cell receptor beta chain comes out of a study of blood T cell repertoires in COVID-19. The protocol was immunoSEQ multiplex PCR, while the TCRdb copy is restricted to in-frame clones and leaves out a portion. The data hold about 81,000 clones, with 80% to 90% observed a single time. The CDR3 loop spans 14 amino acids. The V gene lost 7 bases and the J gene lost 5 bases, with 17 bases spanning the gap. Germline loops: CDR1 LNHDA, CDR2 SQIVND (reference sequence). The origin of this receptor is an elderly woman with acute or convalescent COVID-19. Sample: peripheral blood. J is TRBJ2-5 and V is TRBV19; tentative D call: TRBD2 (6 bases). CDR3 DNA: TGTGCCAGTAAAAGGGACTCGGGGAGGGAGACCCAGTACTTC. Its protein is CASKRDSGRETQYF.